This passage covers 20 T cell receptor beta chains from one sample sequenced in a study of OX40 agonist ivuxolimab in advanced cancers. The repertoire was sequenced with immunoSEQ multiplex PCR; TCRdb's copy has only in-frame clones and lacks some. The table records about 40,000 clones, around nine tenths of them present only once. Sequencing was performed on CD4+ or CD8+ T cells sorted from blood, taken in a trial of the OX40 agonist ivuxolimab. The receptors shown here come from an adult with an advanced solid tumor such as melanoma, head and neck, liver or kidney cancer.

CDR3 protein: CASSQQAGGSNQPQHF. The CDR3 DNA reads as TGTGCCAGCAGCCAACAAGCAGGTGGAAGCAATCAGCCCCAGCATTTT. The V call is TRBV7-3, the J call TRBJ1-5; no reliable D call. In germline, CDR1 is SGHTA, CDR2 FQGTGA. The CDR3 length is 16 residues. The V and J ends lost 5 bases and 1 base respectively, with 15 bases between them.

The CDR3 nucleotides are TGTGCCACCAGCTCGACCGGGACAGCTCGTGAGCAGTTCTTC. It is translated as CATSSTGTAREQFF. The chain couples TRBV15 to TRBJ2-1, with 7 bases aligning to TRBD1. Losses at the gene ends were 5 bases for V and 9 bases for J; bases not matched to a gene: 10. The CDR3 totals 14 residues. Germline V CDR1 and CDR2: LNHNV, YYDKDF (reference sequence).

The chain has TRBV19 and TRBJ1-2; D gene ambiguous. Germline V CDR1 and CDR2: LNHDA, SQIVND (reference sequence). The CDR3 consists of 14 residues. Trimming left V 3 bases short and J 8 bases short, with 16 bases between. CDR3 in amino acids: CASSIGSLAGGYTF. The CDR3 nucleotides are TGTGCCAGTAGTATCGGGTCTCTCGCGGGGGGCTACACCTTC.

This clone was detected a few times. The rearrangement links TRBV10-3 to TRBJ1-1; the D is unclear. Germline V gives CDR1 ENHRY, CDR2 SYGVKD. Trimming left V 0 bases short and J 4 bases short, with 9 bases between. This CDR3 has 14 amino acids. The CDR3 nucleotides read TGTGCCATCAGTGAGTCGGGAGGGAGCACTGAAGCTTTCTTT. This translates into CAISESGGSTEAFF.

The V gene is TRBV7-9, the J gene TRBJ1-2, with D unresolved. In germline, CDR1 is SEHNR, CDR2 FQNEAQ (reference sequence). CDR3 length equals 13 residues. V was shortened by 10 bases and J by 2 bases, with 14 bases between the two germline ends. This chain's CDR3 is CATLIGGNYGYTF. In DNA, the CDR3 is TGTGCCACCCTAATCGGAGGGAACTATGGCTACACCTTC.

The V gene is TRBV9, the J gene TRBJ1-5, with D possibly being TRBD1 (5 bases). CDR3 length equals 14 residues. Germline-derived CDR1 and CDR2 are SGDLS and YYNGEE. V lost 3 bases and J lost 4, with 11 bases in between. CDR3 sequence (DNA): TGTGCCAGCAGCGGGACGGGGACGAATCAGCCCCAGCATTTT. Translated, it gives CASSGTGTNQPQHF.

The CDR3 DNA sequence: TGCGCCAGCAGCTTGGCAGAGGGAATCCAAGAGACCCAGTACTTC. It yields the protein CASSLAEGIQETQYF. The chain couples TRBV5-1 to TRBJ2-5; the D gene is possibly TRBD2 (5 bases). With 0 bases removed from V and 1 base from J, the gap between germline ends came to 10 bases. The CDR3 is 15 residues long. The germline gives CDR1 SGHRS, CDR2 YFSETQ.

The gene calls are TRBV27 and TRBJ2-6; 10 bases are a match to TRBD1. J was trimmed by 0 bases and V by 3 bases; bases with no gene match: 11. This CDR3 has 20 residues. CDR1 and CDR2 from the germline V gene are MNHEY and SMNVEV (reference sequence). The CDR3 region has the DNA TGTGCCAGCAGTTTTACGGGACAGGGGTACTCTAGCTCTGGGGCCAACGTCCTGACTTTC. Its protein product is CASSFTGQGYSSSGANVLTF.

This chain connects TRBV9 to TRBJ1-5, with no clear D. V lost 0 bases, J lost 5 bases, and 12 bases lay in between. The CDR3 extends over 15 amino acids. The V gene's germline CDR1 is SGDLS and CDR2 YYNGEE. The CDR3 reads CASSVEASMHQPQHF. In DNA, the CDR3 is TGTGCCAGCAGCGTAGAGGCCTCCATGCATCAGCCCCAGCATTTT.

The genes are TRBV5-6 and TRBJ2-5, with TRBD1 as a possible D gene (8 bases). CDR3 length: 15 residues. Germline CDR1 reads SGHDT; CDR2 reads YYEEEE. Trimming shortened V by 1 base and J by 5 bases, and 15 bases separated the two germline ends. The CDR3 bases are TGTGCCAGCAGCTTGAGGACAGGGCGGGGGGAGACCCAGTACTTC. This codes for CASSLRTGRGETQYF.

This clone was recorded a few times. This chain uses TRBV6-5 with TRBJ1-1, with D possibly TRBD1 on 5 matching bases. The germline V gene has CDR1 MNHEY and CDR2 SVGAGI. V was trimmed by 6 bases and J by 4 bases, leaving 15 bases between them. This CDR3 comprises 14 residues. The DNA of the CDR3 is TGTGCCAGCAGGTATTTGGACGGGGGCACTGAAGCTTTCTTT. As protein: CASRYLDGGTEAFF.

This clone qualifies as medium-sized (0.01 to 0.1%). The chain couples TRBV7-3 to TRBJ1-6, with D unresolved. Trimming cost V 2 bases and J 9 bases, with 11 bases left between them. There are 14 residues in the CDR3. Per germline, CDR1 SGHTA and CDR2 FQGTGA. The CDR3 protein is CASSLYQGSSPLHF. The CDR3 DNA reads TGTGCCAGCAGCTTATATCAAGGGAGTTCACCCCTCCACTTT.

This clone appeared once. This chain uses TRBV15 with TRBJ1-1; no clear D. Trimming took 0 bases from V and 4 from J, leaving 18 bases between them. Germline CDR1 is LNHNV and CDR2 is YYDKDF (reference sequence). This CDR3 has 17 amino acids. The CDR3 DNA reads as TGTGCCACCAGCAGAGATGGAGGGTCTTTTGTGGGCACTGAAGCTTTCTTT. It translates to CATSRDGGSFVGTEAFF.

The rearrangement links TRBV7-9 to TRBJ2-2; D perhaps matches TRBD1 (6 bases). The length of the CDR3 is 13 residues. Trimming took 3 bases from V and 6 from J, leaving 8 bases between them. Germline V gene sequence: CDR1 SEHNR, CDR2 FQNEAQ (reference sequence). This CDR3 is CASSFEGAGELFF. The CDR3 DNA reads as TGTGCCAGCAGCTTCGAGGGGGCCGGGGAGCTGTTTTTT.

The V call is TRBV28, the J call TRBJ1-1; D is unclear. The germline V gene has CDR1 MDHEN and CDR2 SYDVKM. The germline V and J ends were trimmed by 10 bases and 5 bases, with 17 bases remaining between them. This CDR3 is 13 amino acids long. Here the CDR3 reads CATRGAWSTEAFF. In DNA form, the CDR3 reads TGTGCCACCCGGGGAGCCTGGAGTACTGAAGCTTTCTTT.

The V gene is TRBV7-9, the J gene TRBJ2-7, with a possible D match to TRBD2 (6 bases). CDR1 is SEHNR and CDR2 is FQNEAQ in the germline V gene (reference sequence). The CDR3 sequence is 15 residues long. The V end lost 4 bases, the J end lost 7 bases, and 20 bases lay between the germline ends. CDR3 in amino acids: CASSSLGGPLGEQYF. The CDR3 nucleotides read TGTGCCAGCAGCTCACTAGGAGGGCCGCTGGGAGAGCAGTACTTC.

Turning to this clone: A junction boundary mismatches the germline segment, possibly from a read error. This sample also contains other DNA sequences that code for the same CDR3. The J gene is TRBJ2-1, the V gene TRBV9; D might be TRBD2 (6 bases). The CDR3 covers 15 residues. CDR1 SGDLS and CDR2 YYNGEE come from the germline V gene. In nucleotides, the CDR3 is TGTGCCAGCAGCGTAGGTACTAGCCTAACCAATGAACAGTTCTTC. This sequence encodes CASSVGTSLTNEQFF.

This chain links TRBV7-2 with TRBJ1-2, with D unresolved. CDR1 is SGHTA and CDR2 is FQGNSA in the germline V gene. CDR3 size: 15 residues. Trimming took 3 bases from V and 0 from J, leaving 11 bases between them. CDR3 coding DNA: TGTGCCAGCAGCTTGGGAGCGCTCACTAACTATGGCTACACCTTC. Translated, it gives CASSLGALTNYGYTF.

This chain links TRBV5-1 with TRBJ2-2; no firm D call. V gave up 4 bases and J gave up 6 bases, with 19 bases separating them. The CDR3 has 16 residues. Per the germline V gene, CDR1 is SGHRS and CDR2 is YFSETQ. The CDR3 DNA reads TGCGCCAGCAGCGTAACCCCAATTGGCGCGGCCGGGGAGCTGTTTTTT. It translates to CASSVTPIGAAGELFF. Supplemented by reference TRBV5-1 and TRBJ2-2, the full variable domain reads KAGVTQTPRYLIKTRGQQVTLSCSPISGHRSVSWYQQTPGQGLQFLFEYFSETQRNKGNFPGRFSGRQFSNSRSEMNVSTLELGDSALYLCASSVTPIGAAGELFFGEGSRLTVL.

This clone appeared a few times. The chain carries TRBV5-6 and TRBJ2-1; the D gene is possibly TRBD2 (6 bases). V was trimmed by 7 bases and J by 5 bases, leaving 19 bases between them. The germline gives CDR1 SGHDT, CDR2 YYEEEE. This CDR3 spans 15 amino acids. CDR3 bases: TGTGCCAGCCAACGCGGGGTCGGGGCTAACAATGAGCAGTTCTTC. Encoded protein: CASQRGVGANNEQFF.